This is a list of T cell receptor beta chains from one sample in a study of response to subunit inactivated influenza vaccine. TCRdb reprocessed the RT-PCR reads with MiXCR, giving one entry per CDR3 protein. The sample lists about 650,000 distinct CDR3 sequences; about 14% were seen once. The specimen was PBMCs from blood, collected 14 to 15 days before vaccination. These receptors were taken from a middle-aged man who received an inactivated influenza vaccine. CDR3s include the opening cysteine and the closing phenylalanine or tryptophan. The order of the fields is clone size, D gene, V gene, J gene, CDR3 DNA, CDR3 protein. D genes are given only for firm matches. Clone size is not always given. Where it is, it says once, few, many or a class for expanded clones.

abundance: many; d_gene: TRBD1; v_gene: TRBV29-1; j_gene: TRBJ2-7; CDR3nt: TGCAGCGTTCCCGGGACAGGGAAGCGCTATAACGAGCAGTACTTC; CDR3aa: CSVPGTGKRYNEQYF
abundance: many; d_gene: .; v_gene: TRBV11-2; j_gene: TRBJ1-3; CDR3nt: TGTGCCAGCTCTATCTCTGGAAACACCATATATTTT; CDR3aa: CASSISGNTIYF
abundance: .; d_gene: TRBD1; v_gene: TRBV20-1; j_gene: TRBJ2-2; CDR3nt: TGCAGTGCTAGGGGACAGACCGGGGAGCTGTTTTTT; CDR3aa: CSARGQTGELFF
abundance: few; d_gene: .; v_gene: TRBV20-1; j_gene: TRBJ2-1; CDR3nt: TGCAGTGCGGGTGGGGGAAGGAGTAATGAGCAGTTCTTC; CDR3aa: CSAGGGRSNEQFF
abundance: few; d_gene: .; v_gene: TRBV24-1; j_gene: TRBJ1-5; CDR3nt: TGTGCCACCAGTGATTTGCATTTCTGCGGGTATAGCAATCAGCCCCAGCATTTT; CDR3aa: CATSDLHFCGYSNQPQHF
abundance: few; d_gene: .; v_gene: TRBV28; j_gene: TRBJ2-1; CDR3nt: TGTGCCAGCAGTGACCCAGGGAGCTCCTACAATGAGCAGTTCTTC; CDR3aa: CASSDPGSSYNEQFF
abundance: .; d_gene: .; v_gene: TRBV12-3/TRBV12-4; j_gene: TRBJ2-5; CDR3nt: TGTGCCAGCAGTCGCGGGACAGTCCAAGAGACCCAGTACTTC; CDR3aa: CASSRGTVQETQYF
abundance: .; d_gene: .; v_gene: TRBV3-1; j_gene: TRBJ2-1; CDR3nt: TGTGCCAGCAGCCCCTCACAGGGATTCTATGAGCAGTTCTTC; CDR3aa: CASSPSQGFYEQFF
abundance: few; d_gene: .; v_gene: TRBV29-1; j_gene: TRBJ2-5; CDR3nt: TGCAGCGTTGCACAGGGCAGGGAGACCCAGTACTTC; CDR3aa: CSVAQGRETQYF
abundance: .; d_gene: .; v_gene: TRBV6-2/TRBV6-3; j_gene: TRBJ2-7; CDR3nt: TGTGCCAGCAGTTCTGGTGTGACACCTTCCTACGAGCAGTACTTC; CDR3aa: CASSSGVTPSYEQYF
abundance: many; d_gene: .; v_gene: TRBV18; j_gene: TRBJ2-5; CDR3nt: TGCGCCAGCAGTCCACAGGGGAGGGAGACCCAGTACTTC; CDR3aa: CASSPQGRETQYF
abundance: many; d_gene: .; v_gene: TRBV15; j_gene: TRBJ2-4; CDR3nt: TGTGCCACCAGCAGCCCGCCAGGCAGCTTAGTCAAAAACATTCAGTACTTC; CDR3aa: CATSSPPGSLVKNIQYF
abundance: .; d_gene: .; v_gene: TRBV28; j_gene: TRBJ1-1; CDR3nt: TGTGCCAGCAGTCCACTTGACGCTTTCAGCGGGCCTAACACTGAAGCTTTCTTT; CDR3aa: CASSPLDAFSGPNTEAFF
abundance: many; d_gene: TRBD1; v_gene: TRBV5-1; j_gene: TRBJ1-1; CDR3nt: TGCGCCAGCAGCTTGGAGGGCAGGGGGACTGAAGCTTTCTTT; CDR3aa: CASSLEGRGTEAFF
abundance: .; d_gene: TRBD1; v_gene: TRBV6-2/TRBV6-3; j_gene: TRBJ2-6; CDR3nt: TGTGCCAGCAGTTACCACAGGGGTACGGGGGCCAACGTCCTGACTTTC; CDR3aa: CASSYHRGTGANVLTF
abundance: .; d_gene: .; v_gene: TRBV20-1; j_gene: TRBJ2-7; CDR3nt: TGCAGTGCTAGAGGTGTCACAGGGGGGAGGGGGGAGGAGCAGTACTTC; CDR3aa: CSARGVTGGRGEEQYF
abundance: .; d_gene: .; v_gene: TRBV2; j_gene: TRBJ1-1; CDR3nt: TGTGCCAGCAGTGCGAACAGGGACCGGGCTGAAGCTTTCTTT; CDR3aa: CASSANRDRAEAFF
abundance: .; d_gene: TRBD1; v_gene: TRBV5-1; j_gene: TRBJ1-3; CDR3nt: TGCGCCAGCAGGGCGGGACAGCCCAACTCTGGAAACACCATATATTTT; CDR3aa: CASRAGQPNSGNTIYF
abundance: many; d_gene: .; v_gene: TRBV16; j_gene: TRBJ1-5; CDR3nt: TGTGCCAGCAGCCAATCAAGGGGAAGTCAGCCCCAGCATTTT; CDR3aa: CASSQSRGSQPQHF
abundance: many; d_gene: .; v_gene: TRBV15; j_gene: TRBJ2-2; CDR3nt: TGTGCCACTGGAGGGGGGGCTAGCACCGGGGAGCTGTTTTTT; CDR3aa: CATGGGASTGELFF
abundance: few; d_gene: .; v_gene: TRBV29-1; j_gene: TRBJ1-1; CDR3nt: TGCAGCGTCGACTGGGACACCAAGAACACTGAAGCTTTCTTT; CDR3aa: CSVDWDTKNTEAFF
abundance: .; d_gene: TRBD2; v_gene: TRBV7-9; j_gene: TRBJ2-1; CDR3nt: TGTGCCGACCAGCGGGGGGGCTCCTACAATGAGCAGTTCTTC; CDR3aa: CADQRGGSYNEQFF
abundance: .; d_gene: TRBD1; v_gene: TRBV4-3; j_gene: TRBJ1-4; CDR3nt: TGCGCCAGCAGCCAAGGGGACAGGGACTCTGAAAAACTGTTTTTT; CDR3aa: CASSQGDRDSEKLFF
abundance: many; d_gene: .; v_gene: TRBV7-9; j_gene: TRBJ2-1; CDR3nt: TGTGCCAGCAGCTTTCCGGGGGCTGGTGAGCAGTTCTTC; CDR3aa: CASSFPGAGEQFF
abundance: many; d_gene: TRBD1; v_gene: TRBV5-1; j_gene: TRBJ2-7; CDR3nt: TGCGCCAGCAGCCTAACCGGGACAGGGTACTCCTACGAGCAGTACTTC; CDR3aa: CASSLTGTGYSYEQYF
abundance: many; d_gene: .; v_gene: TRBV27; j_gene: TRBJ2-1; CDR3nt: TGTGCCAGCAGTTTATCGACATCGGGGGAAATTGAGCAGTTCTTC; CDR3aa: CASSLSTSGEIEQFF
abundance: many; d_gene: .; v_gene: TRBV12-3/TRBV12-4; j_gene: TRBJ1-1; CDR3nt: TGTGCCAGCACCCCCACAGGCCAGCGACGCACTGAAGCTTTCTTT; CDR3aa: CASTPTGQRRTEAFF
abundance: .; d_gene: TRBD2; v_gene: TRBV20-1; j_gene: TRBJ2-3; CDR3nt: TGCAGTGCTAGAATACGACTAGCGGGGGGAGATACGCAGTATTTT; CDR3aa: CSARIRLAGGDTQYF
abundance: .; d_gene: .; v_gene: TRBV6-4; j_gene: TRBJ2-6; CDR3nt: TGTGCCAGCAGGACTAACACAGGGTTTGTAGCTGGGGCCAACGTCCTGACTTTC; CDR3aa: CASRTNTGFVAGANVLTF
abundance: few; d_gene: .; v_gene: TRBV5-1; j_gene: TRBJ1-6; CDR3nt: TGCGCCAGCAGCCCTAGGAGCGGACAGCCAAAGAATTCACCCCTCCACTTT; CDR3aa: CASSPRSGQPKNSPLHF
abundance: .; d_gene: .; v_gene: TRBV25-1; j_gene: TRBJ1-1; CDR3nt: TGTGCCAGCAGTGAGGAGTTGGGCACTGAAGCTTTCTTT; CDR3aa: CASSEELGTEAFF
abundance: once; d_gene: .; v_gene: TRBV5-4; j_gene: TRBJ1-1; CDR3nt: TGTGCCAGCAGCTTGGGGGAGGCTGAAGCTTTCTTT; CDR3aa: CASSLGEAEAFF
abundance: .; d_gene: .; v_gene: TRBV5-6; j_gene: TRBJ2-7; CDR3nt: TGTGCCAGCAGCCCAAGTTGGCCGGACTCCTACGAGCAGTACTTC; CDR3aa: CASSPSWPDSYEQYF
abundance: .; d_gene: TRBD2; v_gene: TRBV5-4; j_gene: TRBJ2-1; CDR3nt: TGTGCCAGCAGCCTTTTTACTAGCGGGGGGTACAATGAGCAGTTCTTC; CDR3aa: CASSLFTSGGYNEQFF
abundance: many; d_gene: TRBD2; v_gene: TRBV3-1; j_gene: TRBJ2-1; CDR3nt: TGTGCCAGCAGCTTTACCAGCGGGAGGGCCAATGAGCAGTTCTTC; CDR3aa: CASSFTSGRANEQFF
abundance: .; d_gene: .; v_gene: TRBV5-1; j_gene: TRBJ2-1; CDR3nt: TGCGCCAGCAGCCCGCAGGGGCTTTCCTACAATGAGCAGTTCTTC; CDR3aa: CASSPQGLSYNEQFF
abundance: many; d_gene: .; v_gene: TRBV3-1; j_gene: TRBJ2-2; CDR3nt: TGTGCCAGCAGCCAGGTAGTGAACACCGGGGAGCTGTTTTTT; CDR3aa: CASSQVVNTGELFF
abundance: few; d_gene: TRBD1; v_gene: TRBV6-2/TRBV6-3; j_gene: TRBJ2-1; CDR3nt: TGTGCCAGCAGTTACTCGACGGGGACAGGGAGAGTCTACAATGAGCAGTTCTTC; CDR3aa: CASSYSTGTGRVYNEQFF
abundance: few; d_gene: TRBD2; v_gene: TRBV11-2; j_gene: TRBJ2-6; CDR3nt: TGTGCCAGCAGCCCCTTCCCCGGGACTAGCGGATTTAGCTCTGGGGCCAACGTCCTGACTTTC; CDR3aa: CASSPFPGTSGFSSGANVLTF
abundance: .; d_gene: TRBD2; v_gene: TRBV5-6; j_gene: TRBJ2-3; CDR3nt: TGTGCCAGCAGCCCGACGACTAGCGGGTGGGGCGGGGATACGCAGTATTTT; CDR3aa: CASSPTTSGWGGDTQYF
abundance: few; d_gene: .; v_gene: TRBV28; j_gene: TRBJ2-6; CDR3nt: TGTGCCACCTTGAACCCAACCACCTCTGGGGCCAACGTCCTGACTTTC; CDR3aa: CATLNPTTSGANVLTF
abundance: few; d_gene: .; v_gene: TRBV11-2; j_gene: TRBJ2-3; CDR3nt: TGTGCCAGCAGCTTAGTAGCCCCTAGTTCTGATACGCAGTATTTT; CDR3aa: CASSLVAPSSDTQYF
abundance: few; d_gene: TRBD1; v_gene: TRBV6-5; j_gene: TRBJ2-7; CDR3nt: TGTGCCAGCAGTTACTCCAGGGGGAGATACTACGAGCAGTACTTC; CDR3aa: CASSYSRGRYYEQYF
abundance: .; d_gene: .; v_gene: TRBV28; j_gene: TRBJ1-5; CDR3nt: TGTGCCAGCAGTTTTAGGCTTCAGCCCCAGCATTTT; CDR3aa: CASSFRLQPQHF
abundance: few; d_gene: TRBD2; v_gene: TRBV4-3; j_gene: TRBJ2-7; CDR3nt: TGCGCCAGCAGCCAAACGCTAGCGGGGATCTACGAGCAGTACTTC; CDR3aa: CASSQTLAGIYEQYF
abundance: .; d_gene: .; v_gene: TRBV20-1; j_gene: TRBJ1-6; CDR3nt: TGCAGTGCTAGTTCCAGGGGTAATTCACCCCTCCACTTT; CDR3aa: CSASSRGNSPLHF